A selection of T cell receptor beta chains follows, all from one sample in a study of cytomegalovirus exposure and HLA in healthy donors. The table came from immunoSEQ multiplex PCR; TCRdb's copy has only in-frame clones and leaves some out. Among some 160,000 clones listed, approximately 80% were seen once. Sample: PBMCs. The receptors shown here come from a male donor in good health and CMV-seropositive. Both conserved end residues are part of each CDR3. Each record gives: J gene, V gene, clone size, D gene, CDR3 protein, CDR3 DNA. The D gene is left open where the match is weak. Clone size appears in some rows only: once, few, many, or a class for an expanded clone.

TRBJ2-1 TRBV5-1 once TRBD1 CASSFLTGTASNEQFF TGCGCCAGCAGCTTCCTTACCGGGACAGCGAGCAATGAGCAGTTCTTC
TRBJ1-1 TRBV5-1 NA NA CASSFQGNTEAFF TGCGCCAGCAGCTTCCAGGGGAACACTGAAGCTTTCTTT
TRBJ1-2 TRBV23-1 NA NA CASRWEKQGVGYRVTYGYTF TGCGCCAGCAGGTGGGAAAAACAGGGAGTGGGGTATAGGGTCACATATGGCTACACCTTC
TRBJ2-3 TRBV27 NA NA CASSFWGQATDTQYF TGTGCCAGCAGTTTCTGGGGGCAGGCGACAGATACGCAGTATTTT
TRBJ1-1 TRBV5-1 NA NA CASSWDLMNTEAFF TGCGCCAGCAGCTGGGACTTGATGAACACTGAAGCTTTCTTT
TRBJ1-1 TRBV6-6 once NA CASTTETEAFF TGTGCCAGCACTACAGAGACTGAAGCTTTCTTT
TRBJ2-5 TRBV5-1 NA TRBD1 CASSPGTGTKQYF TGCGCCAGCAGCCCCGGGACAGGGACGAAGCAGTACTTC
TRBJ2-3 TRBV2 NA TRBD2 CASRLSGRAGSTDTQYF TGTGCCAGCAGGTTGAGCGGGAGGGCCGGAAGCACAGATACGCAGTATTTT
TRBJ2-1 TRBV29-1 NA TRBD2 CSVVGTSGFWGSYNEQFF TGCAGCGTTGTCGGGACTAGCGGTTTTTGGGGCTCCTACAATGAGCAGTTCTTC
TRBJ1-2 TRBV4-1 few NA CASSQGRTGLFYYGYTF TGCGCCAGCAGCCAAGGAAGAACAGGCTTATTTTACTATGGCTACACCTTC
TRBJ1-3 TRBV18 NA NA CASSPESRSGNTIYF TGTGCCAGCTCACCAGAGAGTCGCTCTGGAAACACCATATATTTT
TRBJ1-2 TRBV27 NA TRBD1 CASSRDRGYGYTF TGTGCCAGCAGTAGGGACAGGGGCTATGGCTACACCTTC
TRBJ1-1 TRBV6-5 few NA CASSWTLGVTEAFF TGTGCCAGCAGCTGGACCCTCGGGGTCACTGAAGCTTTCTTT
TRBJ2-3 TRBV15 NA NA CATKDRSTDTQYF TGTGCCACCAAGGACAGAAGCACAGATACGCAGTATTTT
TRBJ2-7 TRBV10-3 NA TRBD1 CAIRPGTGGYEQYF TGTGCCATCAGACCCGGGACAGGGGGCTACGAGCAGTACTTC
TRBJ2-6 TRBV6-1 NA NA CASSLSGANGLTF TGTGCCAGCAGCCTCTCTGGGGCCAACGGCCTGACTTTC
TRBJ2-2 TRBV9 NA TRBD2 CASSARTSGRGGGELFF TGTGCCAGCAGCGCCCGGACTAGCGGGAGAGGAGGCGGTGAGCTGTTTTTT
TRBJ2-7 TRBV5-5 once TRBD1 CASTTGGEQYF TGTGCCAGCACCACAGGGGGCGAGCAGTACTTC
TRBJ1-1 TRBV2 NA NA CASSQDTEAFF TGTGCCAGCAGCCAGGACACTGAAGCTTTCTTT
TRBJ2-2 TRBV5-1 NA TRBD1 CASSQGTGVAGELFF TGCGCCAGCAGCCAAGGGACAGGGGTGGCCGGGGAGCTGTTTTTT
TRBJ1-5 TRBV28 NA TRBD1 CASSTRLLGQRFGNQPQHF TGTGCCAGCAGTACCCGGTTGCTGGGACAGCGGTTTGGCAATCAGCCCCAGCATTTT
TRBJ2-2 TRBV5-1 NA NA CASDPGTGELFF TGCGCCAGCGACCCCGGGACCGGGGAGCTGTTTTTT
TRBJ2-7 TRBV19 NA NA CASSPRGAERPYEQYF TGTGCCAGTAGTCCTCGGGGGGCCGAAAGACCCTACGAGCAGTACTTC
TRBJ2-4 TRBV9 NA TRBD1 CASSGTGGKNIQYF TGTGCCAGCAGCGGGACAGGGGGCAAAAACATTCAGTACTTC
TRBJ1-5 TRBV6-5 NA NA CASVYEGQPQHF TGTGCCAGCGTTTACGAGGGTCAGCCCCAGCATTTT
TRBJ1-2 TRBV4-3 NA NA CASSQDYGEPYGYTF TGCGCCAGCAGCCAAGATTACGGGGAACCTTATGGCTACACCTTC
TRBJ2-7 TRBV10-2 NA TRBD2 CASSRGGTSGSYEQYF TGCGCCAGCAGCCGGGGGGGGACTAGCGGTTCCTACGAGCAGTACTTC
TRBJ2-2 TRBV9 NA NA CASSPRGGQTANTGELFF TGTGCCAGCAGCCCCCGGGGGGGACAGACGGCGAACACCGGGGAGCTGTTTTTT
TRBJ2-1 TRBV4-3 NA TRBD2 CASSQDLTSRQFF TGCGCCAGCAGCCAAGATCTGACTAGCCGTCAGTTCTTC
TRBJ2-1 TRBV27 NA NA CASSFFGQSDEQFF TGTGCCAGCAGTTTCTTCGGACAGTCCGATGAGCAGTTCTTC
TRBJ2-1 TRBV10-1 NA NA CASSATFLASEQFF TGCGCCAGCAGTGCAACCTTCCTAGCGAGTGAGCAGTTCTTC
TRBJ1-3 TRBV18 few NA CASSPSRVLEGNTIYF TGTGCCAGCTCACCATCCAGGGTTCTGGAAGGAAACACCATATATTTT
TRBJ2-7 TRBV19 NA NA CASKTAGTSNYEQYF TGTGCCAGTAAGACAGCCGGGACATCGAACTACGAGCAGTACTTC
TRBJ1-1 TRBV18 NA NA CASSPLGEDTEAFF TGTGCCAGCTCACCGTTAGGGGAGGACACTGAAGCTTTCTTT
TRBJ2-7 TRBV30 once NA CAWGGLYEQYF TGTGCCTGGGGGGGACTGTACGAGCAGTACTTC
TRBJ1-5 TRBV27 NA TRBD1 CASSLFRDRAGYSNQPQHF TGTGCCAGCAGTTTGTTCCGGGACAGGGCCGGTTACAGCAATCAGCCCCAGCATTTT
TRBJ2-7 TRBV18 few NA CASSGSSYEQYF TGTGCCAGCTCAGGGAGCTCCTACGAGCAGTACTTC
TRBJ1-4 TRBV28 NA NA CASSLSRGTNEKLFF TGTGCCAGCAGTTTATCCAGGGGTACTAATGAAAAACTGTTTTTT
TRBJ2-3 TRBV11-2 once TRBD2 CASSPTGGADTQYF TGTGCCAGCAGCCCAACGGGGGGAGCAGATACGCAGTATTTT
TRBJ2-2 TRBV19 once NA CASSKELVVTGELFF TGTGCCAGTAGTAAGGAACTAGTCGTCACCGGGGAGCTGTTTTTT
TRBJ1-5 TRBV5-5 NA NA CASSREGYQPQHF TGTGCCAGCAGCCGGGAAGGATATCAGCCCCAGCATTTT
TRBJ2-1 TRBV6-5 NA NA CASSYRGNEQFF TGTGCCAGCAGTTATAGGGGCAATGAGCAGTTCTTC
TRBJ1-3 TRBV7-2 few TRBD1 CASSARGQTGNTIYF TGTGCCAGCAGCGCCAGGGGGCAGACTGGAAACACCATATATTTT
TRBJ2-1 TRBV5-5 NA TRBD2 CASSLVGLAVNEQFF TGTGCCAGCAGCTTGGTGGGACTAGCGGTTAATGAGCAGTTCTTC
TRBJ2-1 TRBV7-2 NA NA CASSTQQGQVEFF TGTGCCAGCAGCACCCAGCAGGGTCAGGTCGAGTTCTTC
TRBJ2-5 TRBV5-6 NA NA CASSLLSAETQYF TGTGCCAGCAGCTTATTGAGTGCTGAGACCCAGTACTTC
TRBJ2-1 TRBV27 NA NA CASSSGSSYNEQFF TGTGCCAGCAGTTCTGGGAGCTCCTACAATGAGCAGTTCTTC
TRBJ1-2 TRBV2 NA NA CASSEQGTNYGYTF TGTGCCAGCAGTGAGCAGGGAACTAACTATGGCTACACCTTC
TRBJ2-1 TRBV5-6 once NA CASRMRGNEQFF TGTGCCAGCAGAATGCGGGGCAATGAGCAGTTCTTC
TRBJ1-2 TRBV7-8 NA TRBD1 CASSLGTGNYGYTF TGTGCCAGCAGCCTTGGGACAGGGAACTATGGCTACACCTTC
TRBJ2-7 TRBV18 NA TRBD1 CASSPPDRASYEQYF TGTGCCAGCTCACCACCGGACAGGGCCTCCTACGAGCAGTACTTC
TRBJ2-1 TRBV6-5 NA TRBD2 CASRGLAGGEQFF TGTGCCAGCAGGGGACTAGCGGGGGGAGAGCAGTTCTTC
TRBJ2-7 TRBV7-2 NA NA CASSPGLSSYEQYF TGTGCCAGCAGCCCGGGACTTTCCTCCTACGAGCAGTACTTC
TRBJ1-2 TRBV11-3 NA NA CASSPSAGGLDYGYTF TGTGCCAGCAGCCCCTCGGCGGGGGGACTCGACTATGGCTACACCTTC